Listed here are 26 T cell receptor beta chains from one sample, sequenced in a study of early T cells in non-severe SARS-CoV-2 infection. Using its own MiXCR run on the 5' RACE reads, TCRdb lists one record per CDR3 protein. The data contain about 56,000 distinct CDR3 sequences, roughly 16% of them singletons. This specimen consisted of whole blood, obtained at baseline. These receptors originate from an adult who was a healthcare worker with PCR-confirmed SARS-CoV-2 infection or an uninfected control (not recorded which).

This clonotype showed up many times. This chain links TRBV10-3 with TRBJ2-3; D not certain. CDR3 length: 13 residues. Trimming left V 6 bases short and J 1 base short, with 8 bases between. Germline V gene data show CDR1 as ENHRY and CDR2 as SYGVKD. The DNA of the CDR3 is TGTGCCATCAGCGGCCAGGGCACAGATACGCAGTATTTT. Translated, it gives CAISGQGTDTQYF.

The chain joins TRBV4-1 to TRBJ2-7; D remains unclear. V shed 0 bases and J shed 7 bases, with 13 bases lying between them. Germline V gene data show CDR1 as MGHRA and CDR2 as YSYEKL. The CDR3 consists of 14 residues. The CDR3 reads CASSQDSPGREQYF. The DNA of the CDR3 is TGCGCCAGCAGCCAAGATAGCCCCGGCAGGGAGCAGTACTTC.

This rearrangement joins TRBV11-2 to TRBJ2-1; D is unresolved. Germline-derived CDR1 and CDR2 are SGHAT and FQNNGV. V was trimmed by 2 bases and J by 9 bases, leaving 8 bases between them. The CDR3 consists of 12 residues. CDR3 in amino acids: CASSLSPREQFF. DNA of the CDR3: TGTGCCAGCAGCTTAAGCCCTCGTGAGCAGTTCTTC.

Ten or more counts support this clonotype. In nucleotides, the CDR3 is TGTGCCTGGAGTTTGGGGAACTTCGGCAATCAGCCCCAGCATTTT. Protein product: CAWSLGNFGNQPQHF. V gene TRBV30 combines with J gene TRBJ1-5; D uncertain. This CDR3 comprises 15 residues. V lost 2 bases to trimming and J lost 2 bases, with 13 bases between them. CDR1 is GTSNPN and CDR2 is SVGIG in the germline V gene (reference sequence). Together with reference TRBV30 and TRBJ1-5, the CDR3 gives the full variable domain: SQTIHQWPATLVQPVGSPLSLECTVEGTSNPNLYWYRQAAGRGLQLLFYSVGIGQISSEVPQNLSASRPQDRQFILSSKKLLLSDSGFYLCAWSLGNFGNQPQHFGDGTRLSIL.

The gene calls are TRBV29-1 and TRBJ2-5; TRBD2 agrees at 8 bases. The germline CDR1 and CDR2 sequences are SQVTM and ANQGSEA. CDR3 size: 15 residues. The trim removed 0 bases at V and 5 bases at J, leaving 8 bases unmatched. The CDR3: CSVEDPGGAYETQYF. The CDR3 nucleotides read TGCAGCGTTGAAGATCCGGGAGGGGCTTATGAGACCCAGTACTTC.

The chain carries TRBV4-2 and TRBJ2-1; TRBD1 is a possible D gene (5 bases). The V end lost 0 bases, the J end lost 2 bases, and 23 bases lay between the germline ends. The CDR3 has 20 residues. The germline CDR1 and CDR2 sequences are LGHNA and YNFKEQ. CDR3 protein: CASSQEGQGPYQLPYNEQFF. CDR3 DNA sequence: TGTGCCAGCAGCCAAGAAGGGCAGGGTCCTTACCAGCTCCCCTACAATGAGCAGTTCTTC.

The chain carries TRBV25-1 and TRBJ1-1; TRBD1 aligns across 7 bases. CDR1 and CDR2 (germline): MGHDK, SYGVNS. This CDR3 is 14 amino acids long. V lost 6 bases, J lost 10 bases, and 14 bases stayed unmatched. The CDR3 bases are TGTGCCAGCAGGGCGACAGGGTTCACCGGTCGAGCTTTCTTT. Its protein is CASRATGFTGRAFF.

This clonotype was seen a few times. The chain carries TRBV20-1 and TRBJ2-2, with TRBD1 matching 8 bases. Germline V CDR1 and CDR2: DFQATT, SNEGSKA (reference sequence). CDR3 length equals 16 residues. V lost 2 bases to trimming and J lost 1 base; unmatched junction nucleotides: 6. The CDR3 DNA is TGCAGTGCTAGAAGAAAGGACAGGGAGAACACCGGGGAGCTGTTTTTT. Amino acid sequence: CSARRKDRENTGELFF.

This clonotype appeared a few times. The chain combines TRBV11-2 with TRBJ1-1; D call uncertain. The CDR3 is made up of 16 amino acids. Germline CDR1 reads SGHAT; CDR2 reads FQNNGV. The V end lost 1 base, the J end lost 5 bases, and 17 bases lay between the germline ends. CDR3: CASSLGGSAAVTEAFF. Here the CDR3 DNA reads TGTGCCAGCAGCTTAGGTGGGTCCGCGGCGGTGACTGAAGCTTTCTTT.

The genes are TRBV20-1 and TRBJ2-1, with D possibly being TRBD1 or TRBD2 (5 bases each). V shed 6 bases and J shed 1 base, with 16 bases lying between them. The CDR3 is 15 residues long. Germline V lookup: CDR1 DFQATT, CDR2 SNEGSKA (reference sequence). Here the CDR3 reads CSARDPRGSYNEQFF. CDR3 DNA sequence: TGCAGTGCAAGGGACCCTAGGGGTTCCTACAATGAGCAGTTCTTC.

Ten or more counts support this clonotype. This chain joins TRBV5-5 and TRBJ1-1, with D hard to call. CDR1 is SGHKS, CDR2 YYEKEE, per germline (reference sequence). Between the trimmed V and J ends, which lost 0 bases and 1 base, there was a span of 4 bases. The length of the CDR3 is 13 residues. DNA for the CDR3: TGTGCCAGCAGCTTGGTGGCGAACACTGAAGCTTTCTTT. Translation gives CASSLVANTEAFF.

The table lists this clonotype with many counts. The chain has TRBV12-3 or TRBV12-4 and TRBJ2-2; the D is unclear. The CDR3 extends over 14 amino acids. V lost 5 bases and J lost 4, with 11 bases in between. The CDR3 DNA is TGTGCCAGCAGTCCAAGGGTGGGCACCGGGGAGCTGTTTTTT. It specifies CASSPRVGTGELFF.

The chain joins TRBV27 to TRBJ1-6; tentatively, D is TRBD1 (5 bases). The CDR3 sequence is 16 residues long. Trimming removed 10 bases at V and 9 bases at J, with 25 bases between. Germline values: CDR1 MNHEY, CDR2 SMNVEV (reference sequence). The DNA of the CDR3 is TGTGCCACCAGCCCGTCAGGGTGGCTCTTTCGTTCACCCCTCCACTTT. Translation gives CATSPSGWLFRSPLHF.

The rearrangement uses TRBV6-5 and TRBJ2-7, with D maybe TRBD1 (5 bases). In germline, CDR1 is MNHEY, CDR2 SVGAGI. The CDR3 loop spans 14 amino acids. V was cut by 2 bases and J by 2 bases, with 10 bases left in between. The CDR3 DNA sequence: TGTGCCAGCAGTTACGTTAGGGGCCCCTACGAGCAGTACTTC. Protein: CASSYVRGPYEQYF.

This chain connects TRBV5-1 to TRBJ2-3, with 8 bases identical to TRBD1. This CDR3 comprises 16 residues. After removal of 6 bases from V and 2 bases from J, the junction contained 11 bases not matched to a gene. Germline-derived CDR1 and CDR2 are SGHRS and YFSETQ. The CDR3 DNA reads TGCGCCAGCATGGTCCTCGGGACAGGTTCCACAGATACGCAGTATTTT. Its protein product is CASMVLGTGSTDTQYF.

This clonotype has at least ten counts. The CDR3 sequence is CASSLAGAGEQFF. In nucleotides, the CDR3 is TGCGCCAGCAGCTTGGCAGGGGCCGGTGAGCAGTTCTTC. This rearrangement joins TRBV5-1 to TRBJ2-1, with a weak D call TRBD1 (6 bases). The V and J ends lost 0 bases and 9 bases respectively, with 10 bases between them. The CDR3 is made up of 13 amino acids. Germline-derived CDR1 and CDR2 are SGHRS and YFSETQ.

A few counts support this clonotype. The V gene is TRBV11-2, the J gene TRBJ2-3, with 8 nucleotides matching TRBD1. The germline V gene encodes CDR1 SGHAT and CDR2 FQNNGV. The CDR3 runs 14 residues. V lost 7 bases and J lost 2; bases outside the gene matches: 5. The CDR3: CASIQGADTDTQYF. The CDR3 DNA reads TGTGCCAGCATCCAGGGGGCGGACACAGATACGCAGTATTTT.

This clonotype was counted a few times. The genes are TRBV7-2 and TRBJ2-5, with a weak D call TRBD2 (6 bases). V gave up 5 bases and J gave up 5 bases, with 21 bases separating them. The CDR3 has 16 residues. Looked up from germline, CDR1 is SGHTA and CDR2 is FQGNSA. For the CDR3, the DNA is TGTGCCAGCAGCCCCAGGAGGGCCAGCTTAGGGGAGACCCAGTACTTC. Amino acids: CASSPRRASLGETQYF.

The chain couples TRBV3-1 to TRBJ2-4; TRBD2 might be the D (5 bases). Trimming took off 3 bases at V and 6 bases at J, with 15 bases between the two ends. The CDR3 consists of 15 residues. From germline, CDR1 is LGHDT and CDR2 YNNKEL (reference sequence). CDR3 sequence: CASSQAELSGNIQYF. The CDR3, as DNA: TGTGCCAGCAGCCAGGCCGAGCTAAGCGGAAACATTCAGTACTTC.

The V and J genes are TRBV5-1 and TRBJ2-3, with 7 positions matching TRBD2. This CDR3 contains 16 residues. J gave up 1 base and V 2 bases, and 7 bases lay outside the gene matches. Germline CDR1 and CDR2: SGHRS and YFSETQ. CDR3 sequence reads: CASSLRLAARTDTQYF. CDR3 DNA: TGCGCCAGCAGCTTACGGCTAGCGGCCCGCACAGATACGCAGTATTTT.

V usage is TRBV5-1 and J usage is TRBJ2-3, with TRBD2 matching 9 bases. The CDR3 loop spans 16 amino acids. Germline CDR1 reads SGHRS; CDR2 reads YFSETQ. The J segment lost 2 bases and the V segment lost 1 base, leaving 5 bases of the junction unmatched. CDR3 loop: CASSLRPSGTTDTQYF. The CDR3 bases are TGCGCCAGCAGCTTGAGACCTAGCGGGACCACAGATACGCAGTATTTT.

CDR3 loop: CASSLNEQFF. For the CDR3, the DNA is TGTGCCAGCAGTCTGAATGAGCAGTTCTTC. This rearrangement joins TRBV2 to TRBJ2-1; D gene ambiguous. Germline V CDR1 and CDR2: SNHLY, FYNNEI. V lost 5 bases and J 7 bases, leaving 3 bases between the germline ends. The CDR3 is made up of 10 amino acids.

The CDR3 protein is CASSPRIIGSSGANVLTF. CDR3 sequence (DNA): TGTGCCAGCAGCCCGCGGATTATAGGCTCCTCTGGGGCCAACGTCCTGACTTTC. The rearrangement links TRBV7-2 to TRBJ2-6; D call uncertain. The germline CDR1 and CDR2 sequences are SGHTA and FQGNSA. The CDR3 consists of 18 residues. V gave up 5 bases and J gave up 0 bases, with 17 bases separating them. Full variable domain (remainder filled in from reference TRBV7-2 and TRBJ2-6): GAGVSQSPSNKVTEKGKDVELRCDPISGHTALYWYRQSLGQGLEFLIYFQGNSAPDKSGLPSDRFSAERTGGSVSTLTIQRTQQEDSAVYLCASSPRIIGSSGANVLTFGAGSRLTVL.

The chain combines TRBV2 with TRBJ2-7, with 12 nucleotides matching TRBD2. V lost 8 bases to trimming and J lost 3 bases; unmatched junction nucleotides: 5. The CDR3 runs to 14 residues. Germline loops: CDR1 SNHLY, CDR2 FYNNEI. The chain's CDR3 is CASGLAGLLYEQYF. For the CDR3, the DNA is TGTGCCAGCGGACTAGCGGGGCTCCTCTACGAGCAGTACTTC.

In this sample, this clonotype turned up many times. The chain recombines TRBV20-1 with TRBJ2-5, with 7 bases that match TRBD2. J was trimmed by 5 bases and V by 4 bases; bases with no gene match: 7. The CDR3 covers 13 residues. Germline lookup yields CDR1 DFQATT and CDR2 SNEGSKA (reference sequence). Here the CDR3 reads CSATLAGRETQYF. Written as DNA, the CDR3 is TGCAGTGCTACTTTAGCGGGCAGGGAGACCCAGTACTTC.

The CDR3 DNA reads as TGCAGTGCTAGAGAAGGCGGGAGTAGGTACGAGCAGTACTTC. It translates to CSAREGGSRYEQYF. The rearrangement joins TRBV20-1 to TRBJ2-7, with 7 bases aligning to TRBD2. In germline, CDR1 is DFQATT, CDR2 SNEGSKA (reference sequence). V lost 0 bases, J lost 4 bases, and 6 bases stayed unmatched. The CDR3 runs 14 residues.